These 32 T cell receptor beta chains were sequenced from one sample in a study of T cell repertoires in aging, cancer and after chemotherapy. Rearranged V-D-J TRB sequences were amplified with a mixed TRB-A/B primer pool. TCRdb re-derived calls from the multiplex PCR reads in MiXCR, one entry per CDR3 protein. This table holds 1,500 to 2,500 distinct CDR3 sequences, 17% found once. Peripheral blood genomic DNA, not sorted cells or RNA, was the template. Sequencing used blood. These receptors were taken from a human donor with a solid tumor.

This chain connects TRBV6-5 to TRBJ2-1; possible D gene TRBD1, 6 bases. The V and J ends lost 6 bases and 10 bases respectively, with 13 bases between them. CDR1 is MNHEY and CDR2 is SVGAGI in the germline V gene. This CDR3 spans 12 amino acids. The CDR3 here is CASRRTGTEQFF. For the CDR3, the DNA is TGTGCCAGCAGAAGAACCGGGACAGAGCAGTTCTTC.

By sample fraction, this clonotype is medium-sized. The chain has TRBV6-2 or TRBV6-3 and TRBJ1-6, with unresolved D. CDR1 MNHEY and CDR2 SVGEGT come from the germline V gene. This CDR3 is 16 amino acids long. The V gene lost 7 bases and the J gene lost 0 bases, with 13 bases spanning the gap. The CDR3 DNA reads TGTGCCAGCATCACGCAGGTTCGCTCCTATAATTCACCCCTCCACTTT. Its translation: CASITQVRSYNSPLHF.

By sample fraction, this clonotype is medium-sized. J is TRBJ1-1 and V is TRBV6-5; D is uncertain. The CDR3 has 14 residues. The V end was cut by 2 bases, the J end by 5 bases, with 12 bases between. The V gene's germline CDR1 is MNHEY and CDR2 SVGAGI. In DNA, the CDR3 is TGTGCCAGCAGTTACGGGGATATAAGGACTGAAGCTTTCTTT. Residues: CASSYGDIRTEAFF.

This clonotype qualifies as medium-sized (0.01 to 0.1%). This chain links TRBV6-5 with TRBJ2-6, with unresolved D. Germline assignment: CDR1 MNHEY and CDR2 SVGAGI. The CDR3 covers 15 residues. Trimming shortened V by 3 bases and J by 1 base, and 7 bases separated the two germline ends. Written as DNA, the CDR3 is TGTGCCAGCAGTTATAGAGTTTCTGGGGCCAACGTCCTGACTTTC. The encoded protein is CASSYRVSGANVLTF.

Notes on this clonotype: A much larger clone is a single base away; this may be a read error. This rearrangement joins TRBV19 to TRBJ1-5; 8 bases align to TRBD1. The germline V gene has CDR1 LNHDA and CDR2 SQIVND (reference sequence). Trimming at V came to 4 bases and at J to 10 bases, leaving 12 bases not matched to a gene. This CDR3 contains 15 residues. CDR3 bases: TGTGCCAGTAGTAGCTCCGGACAGGGCAGTCATCCCCAGCATTTT. Amino acid sequence: CASSSSGQGSHPQHF.

This clonotype is categorized as large. This chain connects TRBV19 to TRBJ1-2; D perhaps matches TRBD1 (6 bases). Between the trimmed V and J ends, which lost 2 bases and 4 bases, there was a span of 14 bases. CDR1 LNHDA and CDR2 SQIVND come from the germline V gene (reference sequence). This CDR3 contains 15 residues. The CDR3 DNA reads as TGTGCCAGTAGTATACGCCAGGGGCTTCGCTATGGCTACACCTTC. Translation gives CASSIRQGLRYGYTF. The full variable domain, in which reference TRBV19 and TRBJ1-2 provide the parts outside the CDR3, is DGGITQSPKYLFRKEGQNVTLSCEQNLNHDAMYWYRQDPGQGLRLIYYSQIVNDFQKGDIAEGYSVSREKKESFPLTVTSAQKNPTAFYLCASSIRQGLRYGYTFGSGTRLTVV.

This clonotype was seen a few times. The chain employs TRBV5-4 and TRBJ2-7, with 10 bases that match TRBD2. With 0 bases clipped from V and 5 bases from J, the junction kept 5 bases outside the gene matches. From germline, CDR1 is SGHNT and CDR2 YYREEE (reference sequence). This CDR3 is built from 15 residues. The CDR3 here is CASSLEASGGHEQYF. Here the CDR3 DNA reads TGTGCCAGCAGCTTGGAAGCTAGCGGGGGTCACGAGCAGTACTTC. The full variable domain, completed using reference TRBV5-4 and TRBJ2-7, is ETGVTQSPTHLIKTRGQQVTLRCSSQSGHNTVSWYQQALGQGPQFIFQYYREEENGRGNFPPRFSGLQFPNYSSELNVNALELDDSALYLCASSLEASGGHEQYFGPGTRLTVT.

Only a few counts were recorded for this clonotype. The chain employs TRBV12-3 or TRBV12-4 and TRBJ2-7, with D possibly TRBD1 on 5 matching bases. The CDR3 sequence is 12 residues long. V lost 4 bases to trimming and J lost 6 bases, with 10 bases between them. This chain's CDR3 is CASSWERGEQYF. The CDR3 DNA reads as TGTGCCAGCAGTTGGGAAAGGGGCGAGCAGTACTTC.

Relative to its sample, this clonotype is medium-sized. The chain's CDR3 is CALNTGDTGELFF. The CDR3 DNA is TGTGCCTTGAACACAGGGGACACCGGGGAGCTGTTTTTT. The chain uses TRBV30 and TRBJ2-2; 7 nucleotides align to TRBD1. The CDR3 spans 13 residues. V dropped 7 bases and J dropped 3; count of bases not matched to a gene: 5. From germline, CDR1 is GTSNPN and CDR2 SVGIG (reference sequence).

The rearrangement joins TRBV7-9 to TRBJ2-5, with TRBD1 matching over 8 bases. From germline, CDR1 is SEHNR and CDR2 FQNEAQ (reference sequence). Trimming at V came to 2 bases and at J to 4 bases, leaving 3 bases not matched to a gene. The CDR3 runs 14 residues. CDR3 in amino acids: CASSLSTGGETQYF. For the CDR3, the DNA is TGTGCCAGCAGCTTAAGTACAGGGGGAGAGACCCAGTACTTC.

This clonotype is labeled large. The chain is built from TRBV29-1 and TRBJ2-7; the match to TRBD1 covers 7 bases. Germline CDR1 SQVTM, CDR2 ANQGSEA. The length of the CDR3 is 12 residues. V was pared by 7 bases and J by 1 base, with 4 bases of the junction left unmatched. CDR3 in amino acids: CSAKTGSYEQYF. Written as DNA, the CDR3 is TGCAGCGCAAAGACAGGGTCCTACGAGCAGTACTTC.

This sequence joins TRBV4-1 and TRBJ1-2; possibly TRBD1 for D (6 bases). The CDR3 contains 16 residues. The V and J ends lost 0 bases and 5 bases respectively, with 16 bases between them. CDR1 is MGHRA, CDR2 YSYEKL, per germline. The CDR3 reads CASSQDLGGAGYGYTF. In DNA, the CDR3 is TGCGCCAGCAGCCAAGATTTGGGGGGCGCGGGGTATGGCTACACCTTC.

This clonotype was picked up a small number of times. The gene calls are TRBV6-2 or TRBV6-3 and TRBJ1-3; D is possibly TRBD1 (5 bases). This CDR3 comprises 15 residues. V lost 4 bases, J lost 0 bases, and 10 bases lay in between. Germline values: CDR1 MNHEY, CDR2 SVGEGT. This chain's CDR3 is CASSSGDFSGNTIYF. The CDR3 nucleotides read TGTGCCAGCAGTTCGGGGGACTTCTCTGGAAACACCATATATTTT.

This clonotype came up a few times. The chain uses TRBV11-2 and TRBJ2-5; the match to TRBD2 covers 7 bases. V trimming: 8 bases; J trimming: 7 bases; junction bases outside the gene matches: 1. In germline, CDR1 is SGHAT, CDR2 FQNNGV. The CDR3 is 10 residues long. CDR3 protein: CASSGGTQYF. CDR3 in DNA: TGTGCCAGCTCGGGGGGGACCCAGTACTTC.

Remarks on this clonotype: Just one base apart from a much larger clone, this may be a read error. The gene calls are TRBV19 and TRBJ1-6; no reliable D call. V shed 6 bases and J shed 10 bases, with 19 bases lying between them. Germline CDR1 and CDR2: LNHDA and SQIVND (reference sequence). CDR3 size: 15 residues. DNA of the CDR3: TGTGCCAGTAGACCAGACGGGGAAAAAGAATCACCCCTCCACTTT. Translation: CASRPDGEKESPLHF.

By share, this clonotype counts as large (0.1 to 1%). This chain joins TRBV19 and TRBJ2-7; 9 bases align to TRBD1. Trimming took 8 bases from V and 7 from J; bases not matched to a gene: 3. The CDR3 covers 11 residues. CDR1 LNHDA and CDR2 SQIVND come from the germline V gene (reference sequence). The CDR3 is CASGTGREQYF. CDR3 coding DNA: TGTGCCAGTGGGACAGGGAGGGAGCAGTACTTC.

Turning to this clonotype: This may come from a read error, since a much larger clone is one base off. The V gene is TRBV27, the J gene TRBJ1-4; maybe TRBD1 (5 bases). CDR1 MNHEY and CDR2 SMNVEV come from the germline V gene (reference sequence). V lost 10 bases and J lost 4, with 19 bases in between. The CDR3 runs to 15 residues. The CDR3 sequence is CANGQFRANNEKLFF. The CDR3 coding sequence is TGTGCCAACGGACAATTCCGGGCCAATAATGAAAAACTGTTTTTT.

Sample share makes this clonotype large (0.1 to 1%). This chain links TRBV7-2 with TRBJ2-3; the D gene could be TRBD1 or TRBD2 (5 bases each). Trimming shortened V by 5 bases and J by 0 bases, and 15 bases separated the two germline ends. Germline CDR1 SGHTA, CDR2 FQGNSA. The CDR3 has 16 amino acids. The CDR3 nucleotides are TGTGCCAGCAGCCCCCGGCAGGGCGGGAGCACAGATACGCAGTATTTT. As protein: CASSPRQGGSTDTQYF.

By sample share, this clonotype is medium-sized. The chain carries TRBV7-9 and TRBJ1-5; tentative D call: TRBD1 (5 bases). This CDR3 has 19 amino acids. Germline V gene lookup returns CDR1 SEHNR and CDR2 FQNEAQ (reference sequence). Trimming took off 5 bases at V and 2 bases at J, with 25 bases between the two ends. CDR3 coding DNA: TGTGCCAGCAGCCCCGGGACCCTGGGATTCATTGGTGGCAATCAGCCCCAGCATTTT. It specifies CASSPGTLGFIGGNQPQHF.

The chain combines TRBV5-5 with TRBJ2-3, with no clear D. The CDR3 has 13 amino acids. The germline V gene has CDR1 SGHKS and CDR2 YYEKEE (reference sequence). V gave up 5 bases and J gave up 5 bases, with 12 bases separating them. CDR3 bases: TGTGCCAGCAGTCGAGAGCCGGGAGATACGCAGTATTTT. Protein sequence: CASSREPGDTQYF.

Sample share makes this clonotype medium-sized. V gene TRBV27 combines with J gene TRBJ1-3; possible D gene TRBD1, 5 bases. The CDR3 totals 15 residues. Germline-derived CDR1 and CDR2 are MNHEY and SMNVEV (reference sequence). Trimming cost V 0 bases and J 2 bases, with 8 bases left between them. CDR3 protein: CASSLSRGAGNTIYF. The CDR3 region has the DNA TGTGCCAGCAGTTTATCGAGGGGTGCTGGAAACACCATATATTTT.

This clonotype ranks as medium-sized (0.01 to 0.1%). This rearrangement joins TRBV6-2 or TRBV6-3 to TRBJ1-1; D remains unclear. Trimming took off 0 bases at V and 5 bases at J, with 10 bases between the two ends. The V gene's germline CDR1 is MNHEY and CDR2 SVGEGT. The CDR3 runs 14 residues. The CDR3 nucleotides read TGTGCCAGCAGTTACTCGGGAGGCTTTACTGAAGCTTTCTTT. Its protein is CASSYSGGFTEAFF.

This clonotype was observed a handful of times. The rearrangement uses TRBV5-4 and TRBJ2-3; no clear D gene. In germline, CDR1 is SGHNT, CDR2 YYREEE (reference sequence). CDR3 length: 12 residues. V was shortened by 0 bases and J by 4 bases, with 3 bases between the two germline ends. CDR3 sequence reads: CASSLGSDTQYF. The CDR3 DNA reads TGTGCCAGCAGCTTGGGTTCAGATACGCAGTATTTT.

Concerning this clonotype: A single base separates this from a much larger clone, so it may be a read error. CDR3 nucleotide sequence: TGTGTCTGGACCAGGGAGTTCACTGAAGCTTTCTTT. Its translation: CVWTREFTEAFF. The chain joins TRBV30 to TRBJ1-1; TRBD1 is a possible D gene (5 bases). The CDR3 length is 12 residues. Germline loops: CDR1 GTSNPN, CDR2 SVGIG (reference sequence).

This clonotype was seen a few times. V usage is TRBV5-1 and J usage is TRBJ2-7; 10 nucleotides align to TRBD2. CDR3 length: 14 amino acids. Germline loops: CDR1 SGHRS, CDR2 YFSETQ. The V and J ends lost 4 bases and 5 bases, in that order; junction bases with no gene match: 6. The CDR3 is CASSHGTSVDEQYF. CDR3 coding DNA: TGCGCCAGCAGCCATGGGACTAGCGTCGACGAGCAGTACTTC.

This chain links TRBV19 with TRBJ1-2, with a tentative D call TRBD1 (5 bases). V dropped 6 bases and J dropped 3 bases, with 14 bases sitting between them. The germline V gene has CDR1 LNHDA and CDR2 SQIVND (reference sequence). This CDR3 contains 14 residues. CDR3 region: CASRFPGQHYGYTF. The CDR3 DNA is TGTGCCAGTAGGTTTCCAGGGCAGCACTATGGCTACACCTTC.

The chain couples TRBV11-2 to TRBJ1-2; D is ambiguous. Germline CDR1 and CDR2: SGHAT and FQNNGV. The CDR3 length is 11 residues. Trimming took 4 bases from V and 8 from J, leaving 8 bases between them. The CDR3 DNA sequence: TGTGCCAGCAGCTCCGGGCAGGGCTACACCTTC. Amino acids: CASSSGQGYTF.

This clonotype is medium-sized. This CDR3 reads CASSFQASGRSREQYF. DNA of the CDR3: TGTGCCAGCAGCTTCCAAGCTAGCGGGAGATCGCGCGAGCAGTACTTC. This chain connects TRBV7-2 to TRBJ2-7, with 10 bases matching TRBD2. This CDR3 comprises 16 residues. The V gene end was trimmed by 3 bases and the J gene end by 6 bases; junction bases not matched to a gene: 11. Germline CDR1 reads SGHTA; CDR2 reads FQGNSA.

Notes on this clonotype: A clone one base away is much larger, so this may be a read error. The CDR3 DNA is TGTACCAGCAGTTACGGCGGTCTCGGGGAAAAACTGTTTTTT. This translates into CTSSYGGLGEKLFF. The chain couples TRBV6-2 or TRBV6-3 to TRBJ1-4; D not certain. Germline values: CDR1 MNHEY, CDR2 SVGEGT. CDR3 length equals 14 residues.

This clonotype turned up a few times. This chain connects TRBV20-1 to TRBJ2-6, with 9 nucleotides matching TRBD1. The CDR3 covers 16 residues. Germline lookup yields CDR1 DFQATT and CDR2 SNEGSKA (reference sequence). Germline trimming cut 6 bases from V and 1 base from J; bases unmatched to any gene: 7. The CDR3 loop reads CSAAGTGLSGANVLTF. Written as DNA, the CDR3 is TGCAGTGCGGCCGGGACAGGGTTATCTGGGGCCAACGTCCTGACTTTC.

This clonotype was seen a handful of times. The chain has TRBV28 and TRBJ1-5; 12 bases align to TRBD1. The CDR3 covers 14 residues. The ends lost 8 bases at V and 6 bases at J; junction bases unmatched: 5. The germline V gene has CDR1 MDHEN and CDR2 SYDVKM. The CDR3 coding sequence is TGTGCCAGCGGGGGACAGGGGGCACGTCAGCCCCAGCATTTT. Its translation is CASGGQGARQPQHF.

The V gene is TRBV5-5, the J gene TRBJ1-4; D not certain. CDR1 and CDR2 from the germline V gene are SGHKS and YYEKEE (reference sequence). The CDR3 is 16 residues long. Trimming took off 0 bases at V and 7 bases at J, with 16 bases between the two ends. The chain's CDR3 is CASSLVRRPLAEKLFF. The CDR3, as DNA: TGTGCCAGCAGCTTGGTAAGACGACCCTTGGCTGAAAAACTGTTTTTT.